Included here is one T cell receptor beta chain sequence, with context. Its antigen is not identified. This record belongs to a study of Graves' ophthalmopathy and Graves' hyperthyroidism. Whole-study results and caveats: Stable hyperthyroidism and ophthalmopathy were told apart by a 13-signature model, which achieved about 88% sensitivity and approximately 81% specificity. Most thyroid clonotypes expanded beyond 0.001 frequency were also found in blood.

Diagnosis was based on clinical symptoms, serum thyroxine, TRAb, thyroid ultrasound and orbital computed tomography. RNA transcripts yielded amplified TCR beta CDR3 regions. HTBI-primed RT-PCR formed the first round, and a multiplex PCR formed the second. TCRdb reanalysed the multiplex PCR reads using MiXCR and keeps one entry per CDR3 protein. The data show 740,000 or so distinct CDR3 sequences, with roughly 40% seen just once and less than 55% held by the top ten. The receptor was isolated from an adult man with Graves' ophthalmopathy. The sequenced sample was peripheral blood.

The CDR3 DNA sequence: TGTGCCATCCAGGCGGGAGGCTATGGCTACACCTTC. Translation gives CAIQAGGYGYTF. The V and J genes are TRBV2 and TRBJ1-2; D not resolved. V gave up 10 bases and J gave up 4 bases, with 13 bases separating them. The germline V gene has CDR1 SNHLY and CDR2 FYNNEI. The CDR3 sequence is 12 residues long.